This TCR beta chain was documented in a study of T cell changes during pregnancy in multiple sclerosis. Data came from immunoSEQ multiplex PCR; TCRdb stores just in-frame clones and leaves some out. The sample lists tens of thousands of clones, around 94% occurring once. The receptor's source is a female donor with multiple sclerosis, enrolled in a pregnancy study. The specimen was CD8+ T cells from peripheral blood mononuclear cells, collected in the third trimester of pregnancy.

The CDR3 DNA is TGTGCCAGCAGCCTCGCGGGGAGCACAGATACGCAGTATTTT. Protein: CASSLAGSTDTQYF. The gene calls are TRBV9 and TRBJ2-3; possible D gene TRBD2, 6 bases. V lost 4 bases and J lost 0, with 9 bases in between. The length of the CDR3 is 14 residues. Germline assignment: CDR1 SGDLS and CDR2 YYNGEE.